This TCR beta chain came from a study of breast tumors, draining lymph nodes, adjacent tissues. Study findings and constraints: Luminal-like breast cancer showed significantly higher tumor–nontumor repertoire similarity than basal-like.

The germline V gene has CDR1 DFQATT and CDR2 SNEGSKA (reference sequence). The CDR3 region is 10 residues in length, termini included. TCRdb re-called the multiplex PCR reads with MiXCR, one entry per CDR3 protein. Seen here are tens of thousands of distinct CDR3 sequences, 45% to 60% observed once, and the top ten hold roughly a fifth. About this clonotype: Its antigen is undetermined. Without the conserved terminal phenylalanine or tryptophan, this CDR3 likely stems from a read error. No DNA is shown, since the ends of the CDR3 on it are uncertain; the CDR3 is the one TCRdb lists.

The chain links TRBV20-1 to TRBJ2-7; the tabulated D call, TRBD1, remains unverified against the DNA. The sample was breast tumor tissue. This receptor was identified in a female donor with breast cancer. Some clones in this sample may be carry-over from other donors' samples. CDR3 sequence: CSASRQGIYS.